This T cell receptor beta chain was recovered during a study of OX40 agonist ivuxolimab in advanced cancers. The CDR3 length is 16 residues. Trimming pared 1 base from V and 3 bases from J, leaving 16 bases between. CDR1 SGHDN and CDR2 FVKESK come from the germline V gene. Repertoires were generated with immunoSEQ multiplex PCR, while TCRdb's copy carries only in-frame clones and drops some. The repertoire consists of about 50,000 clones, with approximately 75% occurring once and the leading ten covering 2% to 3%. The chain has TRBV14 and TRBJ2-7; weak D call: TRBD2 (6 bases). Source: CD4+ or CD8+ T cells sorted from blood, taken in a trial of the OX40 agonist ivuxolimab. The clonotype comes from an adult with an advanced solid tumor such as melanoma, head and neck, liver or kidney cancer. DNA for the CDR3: TGTGCCAGCAGCCAAGTTCGCGGGGCGAGCCTCTACGAGCAGTACTTC. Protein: CASSQVRGASLYEQYF.